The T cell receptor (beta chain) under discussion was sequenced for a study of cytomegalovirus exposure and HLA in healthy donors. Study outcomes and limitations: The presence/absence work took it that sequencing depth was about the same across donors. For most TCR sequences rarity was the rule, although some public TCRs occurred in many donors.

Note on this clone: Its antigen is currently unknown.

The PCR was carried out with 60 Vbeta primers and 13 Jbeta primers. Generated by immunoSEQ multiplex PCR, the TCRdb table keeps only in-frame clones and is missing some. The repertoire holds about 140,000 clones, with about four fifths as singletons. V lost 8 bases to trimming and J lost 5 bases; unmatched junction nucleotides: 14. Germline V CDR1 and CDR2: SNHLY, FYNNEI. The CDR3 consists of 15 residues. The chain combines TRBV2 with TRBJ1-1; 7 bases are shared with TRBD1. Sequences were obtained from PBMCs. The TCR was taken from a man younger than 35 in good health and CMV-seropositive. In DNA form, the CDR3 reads TGTGCCAGCGTTGACAGGGCGGCTTTGGGTACTGAAGCTTTCTTT. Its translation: CASVDRAALGTEAFF.